Here is one T cell receptor (beta chain) with its context. This entry belongs to a study of blood T cell repertoires in COVID-19. The trim removed 0 bases at V and 2 bases at J, leaving 9 bases unmatched. Germline CDR1 is LGHNA and CDR2 is YNFKEQ. CDR3 length: 18 residues. TCRdb's table, derived via immunoSEQ multiplex PCR, lists solely in-frame clones and lacks some. Of 270,000 or so clones detected, about 89% appear once; the ten largest clones hold under 3%. The chain combines TRBV4-2 with TRBJ2-3; TRBD2 agrees at 9 bases. The sequenced sample consisted of PBMCs or T cells enriched from blood (not recorded which). The source of this sequence is a woman under 30 who had recovered from COVID-19. The CDR3 bases are TGTGCCAGCAGCCAAGAATGGGTCCTAGCGGGGAACACAGATACGCAGTATTTT. Its translation is CASSQEWVLAGNTDTQYF.